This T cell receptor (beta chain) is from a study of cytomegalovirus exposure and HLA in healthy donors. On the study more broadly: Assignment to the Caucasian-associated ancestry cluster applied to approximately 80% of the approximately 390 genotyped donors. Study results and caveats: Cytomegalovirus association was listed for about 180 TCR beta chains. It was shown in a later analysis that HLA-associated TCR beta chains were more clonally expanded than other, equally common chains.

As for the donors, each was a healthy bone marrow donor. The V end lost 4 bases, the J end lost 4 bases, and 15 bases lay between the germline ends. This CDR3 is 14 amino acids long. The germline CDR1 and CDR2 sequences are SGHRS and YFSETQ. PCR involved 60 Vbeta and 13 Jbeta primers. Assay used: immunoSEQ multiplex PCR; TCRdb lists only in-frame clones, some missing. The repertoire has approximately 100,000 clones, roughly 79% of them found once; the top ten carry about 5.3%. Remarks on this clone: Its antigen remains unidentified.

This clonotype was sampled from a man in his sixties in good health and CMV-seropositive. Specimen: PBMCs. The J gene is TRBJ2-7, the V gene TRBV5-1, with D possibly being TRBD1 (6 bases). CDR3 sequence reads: CASSADRPDYEQYF. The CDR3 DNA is TGCGCCAGCAGCGCCGACAGGCCGGATTACGAGCAGTACTTC.